This T cell receptor (beta chain) was captured by sequencing in a study of lymphopenia after photon versus proton radiotherapy. Study-wide results and limits: Only patients who died were analyzed for survival; proton advantage is unproven. A bigger post-nadir fall in TCR diversity correlated inversely with survival time in deceased patients.

Germline V lookup: CDR1 MGHRA, CDR2 YSYEKL. The V end lost 0 bases, the J end lost 6 bases, and 18 bases lay between the germline ends. The CDR3 covers 17 residues. Note on this clone: Its antigen is not identified.

Repertoires were generated with immunoSEQ multiplex PCR, while TCRdb's copy carries only in-frame clones and drops some. The sample yields approximately 22,000 clones, 85% seen once. The input for sequencing was peripheral blood, taken from a patient treated with photon-based radiotherapy. This TCR was recovered from a man aged 55 to 70 with pancreatic cancer. The chain couples TRBV4-1 to TRBJ2-4; possible D gene TRBD1, 5 bases. CDR3 protein: CASSQERTLKGVNIQYF. CDR3 nucleotides: TGCGCCAGCAGCCAAGAGAGGACACTTAAAGGGGTAAACATTCAGTACTTC.